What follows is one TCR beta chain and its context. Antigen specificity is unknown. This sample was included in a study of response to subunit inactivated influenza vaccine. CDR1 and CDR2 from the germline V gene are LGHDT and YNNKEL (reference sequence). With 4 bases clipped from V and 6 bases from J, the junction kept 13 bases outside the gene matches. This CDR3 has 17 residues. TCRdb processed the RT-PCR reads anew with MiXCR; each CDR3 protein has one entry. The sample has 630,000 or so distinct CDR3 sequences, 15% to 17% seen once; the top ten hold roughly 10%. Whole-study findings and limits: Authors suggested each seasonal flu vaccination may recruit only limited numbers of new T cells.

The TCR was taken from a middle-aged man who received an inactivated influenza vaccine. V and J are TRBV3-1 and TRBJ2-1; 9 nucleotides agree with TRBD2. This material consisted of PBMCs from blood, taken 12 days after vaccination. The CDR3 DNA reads TGTGCCAGCAGCCGCACGAGCCAGCCTAGCGGGGCCAATGAGCAGTTCTTC. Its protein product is CASSRTSQPSGANEQFF.